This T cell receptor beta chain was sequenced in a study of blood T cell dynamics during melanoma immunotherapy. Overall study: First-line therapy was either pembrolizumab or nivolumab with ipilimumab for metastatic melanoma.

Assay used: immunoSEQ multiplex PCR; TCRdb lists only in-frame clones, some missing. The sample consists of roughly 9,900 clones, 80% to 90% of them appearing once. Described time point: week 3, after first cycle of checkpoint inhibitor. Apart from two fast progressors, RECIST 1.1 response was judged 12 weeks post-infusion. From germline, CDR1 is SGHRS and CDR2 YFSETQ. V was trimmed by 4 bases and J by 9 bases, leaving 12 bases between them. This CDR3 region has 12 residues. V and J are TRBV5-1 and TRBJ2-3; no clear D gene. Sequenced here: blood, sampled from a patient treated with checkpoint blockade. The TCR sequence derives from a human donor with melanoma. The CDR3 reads CASSDLVGTQYF. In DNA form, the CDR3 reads TGCGCCAGCAGCGATCTAGTAGGCACGCAGTATTTT.